These 13 T cell receptor beta chains were sequenced from one sample in a study of blood T cell repertoires in COVID-19. Repertoires were generated with immunoSEQ multiplex PCR, while TCRdb's copy carries only in-frame clones and drops some. This sample has over 200,000 clones, with about 90% found just once. Sequenced input: peripheral blood. The receptors stem from a young man with COVID-19, enrolled during active disease.

CDR3 sequence: CASSLTTGGQPQHF. CDR3 coding DNA: TGTGCCAGCAGCTTAACGACAGGCGGTCAGCCCCAGCATTTT. This sequence joins TRBV7-2 and TRBJ1-5; possibly TRBD1 for D (6 bases). Germline assignment: CDR1 SGHTA and CDR2 FQGNSA. The CDR3 sequence is 14 residues long. Trimming removed 2 bases from V and 6 bases from J, with 11 bases in between.

The V call is TRBV11-2, the J call TRBJ2-7, with 8 nucleotides matching TRBD1. V shed 3 bases and J 0 bases; nucleotides not matched to a gene: 7. Germline assignment: CDR1 SGHAT and CDR2 FQNNGV. The CDR3 contains 16 residues. The CDR3 here is CASSFLDRASSYEQYF. The CDR3 nucleotides read TGTGCCAGCAGCTTTCTGGACAGGGCGAGCTCCTACGAGCAGTACTTC.

This sequence joins TRBV7-6 and TRBJ1-1; no firm D call. Between the trimmed V and J ends, which lost 1 base and 0 bases, there was a span of 9 bases. The CDR3 spans 15 residues. Germline CDR1 and CDR2: SGHVS and FNYEAQ. CDR3 coding DNA: TGTGCCAGCAGCTTAGGTTTAAGCATGAACACTGAAGCTTTCTTT. Translating gives CASSLGLSMNTEAFF.

V is TRBV14 and J is TRBJ2-7; TRBD1 agrees at 8 bases. Germline CDR1 is SGHDN and CDR2 is FVKESK. With V trimmed by 2 bases and J by 5 bases, 8 bases remained unmatched. The CDR3 is 15 amino acids. The CDR3 sequence: CASSQTTGVMDEQYF. The CDR3 coding sequence is TGTGCCAGCAGCCAAACGACAGGGGTGATGGACGAGCAGTACTTC.

The rearrangement joins TRBV5-1 to TRBJ1-3, with D uncertain. The germline V gene has CDR1 SGHRS and CDR2 YFSETQ. The V and J ends lost 0 bases and 3 bases respectively, with 7 bases between them. This CDR3 has 14 amino acids. The CDR3: CASSLDAGGNTIYF. CDR3 coding DNA: TGCGCCAGCAGCTTGGACGCGGGTGGAAACACCATATATTTT.

The gene calls are TRBV7-2 and TRBJ2-3; TRBD2 is a possible D gene (5 bases). The ends were cut back, 4 bases at V and 6 bases at J, with 14 bases in the middle. This CDR3 spans 14 amino acids. Germline CDR1 reads SGHTA; CDR2 reads FQGNSA. The CDR3 is CASSSDWLRDTQYF. As DNA, the CDR3 is TGTGCCAGCAGCTCGGACTGGCTTCGGGATACGCAGTATTTT.

The CDR3 protein is CASSPQGAGQPQHF. The CDR3 DNA reads TGTGCCAGCTCACCACAGGGGGCGGGCCAGCCCCAGCATTTT. The chain carries TRBV18 and TRBJ1-5, with 7 bases identical to TRBD1. J was trimmed by 7 bases and V by 1 base; bases with no gene match: 4. The germline gives CDR1 KGHSH, CDR2 LQKENI. The length of the CDR3 is 14 residues.

This clone was counted a single time. The rearrangement uses TRBV28 and TRBJ2-7; the D is unclear. Trimming cost V 5 bases and J 0 bases, with 14 bases left between them. Germline V gene sequence: CDR1 MDHEN, CDR2 SYDVKM. The CDR3 is 15 amino acids. The CDR3 sequence: CASSLSQEYSYEQYF. Written as DNA, the CDR3 is TGTGCCAGCAGTCTTTCCCAGGAATACTCCTACGAGCAGTACTTC.

This chain joins TRBV2 and TRBJ2-7; the D is unclear. Germline values: CDR1 SNHLY, CDR2 FYNNEI. The CDR3 covers 11 residues. Trimming cost V 5 bases and J 5 bases, with 7 bases left between them. The CDR3 DNA is TGTGCCAGCAGTCGGGTGGACGAGCAGTACTTC. Translated, it gives CASSRVDEQYF.

The V gene is TRBV4-1, the J gene TRBJ1-5, with D uncertain. V shed 0 bases and J shed 3 bases, with 9 bases lying between them. The CDR3 consists of 15 residues. CDR1 and CDR2 from the germline V gene are MGHRA and YSYEKL. The CDR3 coding sequence is TGCGCCAGCAGCCAAGATCACGGTTACAATCAGCCCCAGCATTTT. It encodes CASSQDHGYNQPQHF.

The chain couples TRBV10-2 to TRBJ1-6; maybe TRBD1 (5 bases). Trimming pared 8 bases from V and 7 bases from J, leaving 12 bases between. There are 13 residues in the CDR3. Germline V lookup: CDR1 WSHSY, CDR2 SAAADI. Here the CDR3 reads CASGAVLNSPLHF. Here the CDR3 DNA reads TGCGCCAGCGGGGCAGTCCTGAATTCACCCCTCCACTTT.

The CDR3 loop reads CASSIAQGLNTEAFF. Here the CDR3 DNA reads TGTGCCAGTAGTATAGCTCAGGGGTTGAACACTGAAGCTTTCTTT. V usage is TRBV19 and J usage is TRBJ1-1; D may be TRBD1 (6 bases). This CDR3 region has 15 residues. V was cut by 1 base and J by 0 bases, with 9 bases left in between. Per the germline V gene, CDR1 is LNHDA and CDR2 is SQIVND (reference sequence).

This clone was seen once. This chain connects TRBV7-3 to TRBJ1-1, with D unclear. The CDR3 is 14 residues long. Germline assignment: CDR1 SGHTA and CDR2 FQGTGA. V was trimmed by 0 bases and J by 1 base, leaving 6 bases between them. DNA of the CDR3: TGTGCCAGCAGCTTAACCGGCGGGAACACTGAAGCTTTCTTT. Protein sequence: CASSLTGGNTEAFF.